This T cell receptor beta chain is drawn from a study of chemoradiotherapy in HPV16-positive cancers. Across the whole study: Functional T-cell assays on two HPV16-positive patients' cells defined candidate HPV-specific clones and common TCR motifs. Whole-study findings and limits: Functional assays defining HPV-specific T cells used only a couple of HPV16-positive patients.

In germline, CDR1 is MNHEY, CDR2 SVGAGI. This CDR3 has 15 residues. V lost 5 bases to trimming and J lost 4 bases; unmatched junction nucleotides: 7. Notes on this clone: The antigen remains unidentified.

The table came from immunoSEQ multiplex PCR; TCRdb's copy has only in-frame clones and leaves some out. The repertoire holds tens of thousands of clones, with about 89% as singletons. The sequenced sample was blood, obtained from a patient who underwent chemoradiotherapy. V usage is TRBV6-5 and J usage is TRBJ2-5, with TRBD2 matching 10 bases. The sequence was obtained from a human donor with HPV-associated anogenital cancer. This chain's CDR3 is CASSRRWTSGETQYF. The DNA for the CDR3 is TGTGCCAGCAGTCGCCGATGGACTAGCGGAGAGACCCAGTACTTC.